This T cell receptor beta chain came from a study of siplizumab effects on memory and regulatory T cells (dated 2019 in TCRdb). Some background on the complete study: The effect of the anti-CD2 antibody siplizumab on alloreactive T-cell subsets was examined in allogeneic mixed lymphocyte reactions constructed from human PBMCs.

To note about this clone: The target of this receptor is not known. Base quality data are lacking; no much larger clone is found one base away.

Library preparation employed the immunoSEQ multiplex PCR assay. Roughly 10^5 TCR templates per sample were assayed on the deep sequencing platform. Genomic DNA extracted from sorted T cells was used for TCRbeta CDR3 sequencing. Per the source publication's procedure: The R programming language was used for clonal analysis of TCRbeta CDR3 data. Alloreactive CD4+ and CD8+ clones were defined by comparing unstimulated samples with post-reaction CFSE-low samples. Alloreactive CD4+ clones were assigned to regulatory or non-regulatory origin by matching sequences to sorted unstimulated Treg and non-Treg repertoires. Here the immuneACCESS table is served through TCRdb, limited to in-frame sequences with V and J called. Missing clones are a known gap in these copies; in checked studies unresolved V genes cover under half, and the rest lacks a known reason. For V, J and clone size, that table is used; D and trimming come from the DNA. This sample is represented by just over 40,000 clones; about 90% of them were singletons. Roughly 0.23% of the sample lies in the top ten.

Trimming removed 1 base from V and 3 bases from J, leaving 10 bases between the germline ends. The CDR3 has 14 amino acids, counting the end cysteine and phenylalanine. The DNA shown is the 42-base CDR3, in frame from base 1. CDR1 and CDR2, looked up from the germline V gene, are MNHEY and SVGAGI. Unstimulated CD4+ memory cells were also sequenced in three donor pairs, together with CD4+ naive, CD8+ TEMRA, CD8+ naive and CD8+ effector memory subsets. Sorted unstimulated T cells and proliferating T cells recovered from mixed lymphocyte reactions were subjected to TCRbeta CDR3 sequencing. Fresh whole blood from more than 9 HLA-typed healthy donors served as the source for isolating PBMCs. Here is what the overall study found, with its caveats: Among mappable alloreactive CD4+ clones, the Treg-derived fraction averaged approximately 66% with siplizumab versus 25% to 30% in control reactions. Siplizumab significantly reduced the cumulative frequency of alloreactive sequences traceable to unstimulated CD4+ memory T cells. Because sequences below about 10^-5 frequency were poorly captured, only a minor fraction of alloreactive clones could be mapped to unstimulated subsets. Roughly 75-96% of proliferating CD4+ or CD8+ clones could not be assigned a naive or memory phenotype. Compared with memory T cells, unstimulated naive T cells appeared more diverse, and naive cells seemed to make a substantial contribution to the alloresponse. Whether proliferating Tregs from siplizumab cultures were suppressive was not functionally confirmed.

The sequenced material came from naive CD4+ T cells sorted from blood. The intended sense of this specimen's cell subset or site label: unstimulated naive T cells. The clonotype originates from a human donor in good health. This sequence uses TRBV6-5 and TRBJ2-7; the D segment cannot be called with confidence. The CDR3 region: CASSYYDTNYEQYF. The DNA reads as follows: TGTGCCAGCAGTTACTACGACACCAACTACGAGCAGTACTTC.